The 26 T cell receptor beta chains given below trace back to one sample, sequenced in a study of blood T cell repertoires in COVID-19. Assay: immunoSEQ multiplex PCR; the TCRdb copy retains only in-frame clones and omits some. The sample has tens of thousands of clones, approximately 93% seen once; the top ten hold about 0.85%. Sequenced input: peripheral blood. The receptors were gathered from a male donor with active COVID-19.

This chain links TRBV18 with TRBJ1-1, with TRBD1 matching over 7 bases. Germline lookup yields CDR1 KGHSH and CDR2 LQKENI. V shed 6 bases and J 3 bases; nucleotides not matched to a gene: 4. There are 13 residues in the CDR3. CDR3 in DNA: TGTGCCAGCTCTCGGGGACAGTACACTGAAGCTTTCTTT. This codes for CASSRGQYTEAFF.

V and J are TRBV7-2 and TRBJ2-3; D possibly corresponds to TRBD2 (5 bases). CDR1 and CDR2 from the germline V gene are SGHTA and FQGNSA. V was cut by 4 bases and J by 2 bases, with 13 bases left in between. The CDR3 has 15 residues. The CDR3 bases are TGTGCCAGCAGCTCACTAGGTGTACTCACAGATACGCAGTATTTT. Amino acid sequence: CASSSLGVLTDTQYF.

The table lists this clone with a few counts. The CDR3 sequence: CASSWGLAGPYEQYF. CDR3 in DNA: TGTGCCAGCAGCTGGGGACTAGCGGGCCCCTACGAGCAGTACTTC. The chain links TRBV5-4 to TRBJ2-7; 12 bases line up with TRBD2. There are 15 residues in the CDR3. Germline V gene lookup returns CDR1 SGHNT and CDR2 YYREEE (reference sequence). The J segment lost 2 bases and the V segment lost 3 bases, leaving 3 bases of the junction unmatched.

The count of this clone is one. V and J are TRBV7-2 and TRBJ2-1, with unresolved D. V was cut by 4 bases and J by 4 bases, with 11 bases left in between. Per the germline V gene, CDR1 is SGHTA and CDR2 is FQGNSA. The CDR3 covers 14 residues. Here the CDR3 DNA reads TGTGCCAGCAGCTCCTCCCAGGTATACAATGAGCAGTTCTTC. This sequence encodes CASSSSQVYNEQFF.

The V call is TRBV9, the J call TRBJ2-5; a weak D match, TRBD1 (7 bases). This CDR3 contains 16 residues. Trimming cost V 3 bases and J 3 bases, with 18 bases left between them. Germline assignment: CDR1 SGDLS and CDR2 YYNGEE. For the CDR3, the DNA is TGTGCCAGCAGCGCTGTACAGGGGAGGCCAGAAGAGACCCAGTACTTC. This sequence encodes CASSAVQGRPEETQYF.

The chain has TRBV6-5 and TRBJ2-7; the D gene is possibly TRBD2 (6 bases). Per germline, CDR1 MNHEY and CDR2 SVGAGI. This CDR3 is 11 amino acids long. Deletions cut 10 bases from V and 4 bases from J, with 11 bases between. The CDR3 sequence: CATGTEYEQYF. CDR3 in DNA: TGTGCCACCGGGACTGAGTACGAGCAGTACTTC.

This sequence joins TRBV4-3 and TRBJ2-1, with TRBD1 matching 8 bases. Germline V CDR1 and CDR2: LGHNA, YSLEER. The CDR3 is 17 residues long. The V gene end was trimmed by 4 bases and the J gene end by 5 bases; junction bases not matched to a gene: 13. The CDR3 nucleotides read TGCGCCAGCAGCCTTCGATCCTTCCGGGACAGGCACAATGAGCAGTTCTTC. As protein: CASSLRSFRDRHNEQFF.

This sequence joins TRBV18 and TRBJ1-5, with 9 bases matching TRBD1. The CDR3 spans 15 residues. Trimming took 3 bases from V and 1 from J; bases not matched to a gene: 1. The V gene's germline CDR1 is KGHSH and CDR2 LQKENI. CDR3 coding DNA: TGTGCCAGCTCACCGGACAGGGGAAGCAATCAGCCCCAGCATTTT. Protein sequence: CASSPDRGSNQPQHF.

This chain connects TRBV5-4 to TRBJ2-7; a weak D match, TRBD1 (6 bases). Trimming pared 4 bases from V and 3 bases from J, leaving 11 bases between. CDR3 size: 13 residues. Looked up from germline, CDR1 is SGHNT and CDR2 is YYREEE (reference sequence). The CDR3 is CASSPQQGYEQYF. In nucleotides, the CDR3 is TGTGCCAGCAGCCCCCAACAGGGCTACGAGCAGTACTTC.

This chain connects TRBV9 to TRBJ1-1; 7 bases align to TRBD1. The CDR3 extends over 17 amino acids. The germline V gene has CDR1 SGDLS and CDR2 YYNGEE. With V trimmed by 0 bases and J by 3 bases, 11 bases remained unmatched. The chain's CDR3 is CASSVALEGAGDTEAFF. The DNA for the CDR3 is TGTGCCAGCAGCGTAGCATTGGAGGGGGCTGGGGACACTGAAGCTTTCTTT.

The chain combines TRBV29-1 with TRBJ1-1; D is perhaps TRBD1 (6 bases). Germline CDR1 SQVTM, CDR2 ANQGSEA. CDR3 length: 13 amino acids. V lost 6 bases and J lost 5, with 16 bases in between. DNA of the CDR3: TGCAGCGTGACTCAGGGGAGAAAAACTGAAGCTTTCTTT. Amino acids: CSVTQGRKTEAFF.

The CDR3 coding sequence is TGTGCCAGCTCACCACCGGACATGGTGGGGTGGAAAGGGGAGACCCAGTACTTC. Encoded protein: CASSPPDMVGWKGETQYF. The J gene is TRBJ2-5, the V gene TRBV18; D is possibly TRBD1 (5 bases). V was trimmed by 0 bases and J by 5 bases, leaving 22 bases between them. The germline gives CDR1 KGHSH, CDR2 LQKENI. This CDR3 is built from 18 residues.

The chain couples TRBV20-1 to TRBJ1-1; D not resolved. Trimming pared 5 bases from V and 3 bases from J, leaving 7 bases between. The CDR3 runs to 11 residues. Germline loops: CDR1 DFQATT, CDR2 SNEGSKA (reference sequence). As DNA, the CDR3 is TGCAGTGCTCCCGCGCACACTGAAGCTTTCTTT. Its protein is CSAPAHTEAFF.

The CDR3 region is CASSLQGNTGELFF. CDR3 in DNA: TGTGCCAGCAGCTTACAGGGAAACACCGGGGAGCTGTTTTTT. The chain uses TRBV7-9 and TRBJ2-2; TRBD1 might be the D (5 bases). The CDR3 is 14 amino acids. Trimming stripped 2 bases from V and 2 bases from J, with 6 bases between. CDR1 is SEHNR and CDR2 is FQNEAQ in the germline V gene (reference sequence).

The chain recombines TRBV2 with TRBJ2-5, with 11 bases that match TRBD1. J was trimmed by 5 bases and V by 3 bases; bases with no gene match: 5. The CDR3 consists of 15 residues. Germline V lookup: CDR1 SNHLY, CDR2 FYNNEI. In DNA, the CDR3 is TGTGCCAGCAGTGAGAGGACAGGGGGCTGGGAGACCCAGTACTTC. Translated, it gives CASSERTGGWETQYF.

The V call is TRBV2, the J call TRBJ1-4; a weak D match, TRBD1 (5 bases). The CDR3 is made up of 15 amino acids. Germline CDR1 reads SNHLY; CDR2 reads FYNNEI. Trimming stripped 4 bases from V and 2 bases from J, with 11 bases between. The CDR3 DNA reads as TGTGCCAGCAGTGGTCAGGCAGGGACTAATGAAAAACTGTTTTTT. Its protein product is CASSGQAGTNEKLFF.

The chain carries TRBV6-5 and TRBJ1-1; D is unresolved. Deletions cut 0 bases from V and 2 bases from J, with 10 bases between. This CDR3 contains 15 residues. Germline lookup yields CDR1 MNHEY and CDR2 SVGAGI. As DNA, the CDR3 is TGTGCCAGCAGTTACTCTTACAGCTTTAACACTGAAGCTTTCTTT. It specifies CASSYSYSFNTEAFF.

The chain recombines TRBV18 with TRBJ1-4; unclear D gene. The ends were cut back, 3 bases at V and 5 bases at J, with 7 bases in the middle. CDR1 is KGHSH, CDR2 LQKENI, per germline. The CDR3 sequence is 13 residues long. DNA of the CDR3: TGTGCCAGCTCACCGGGAGCAAATGAAAAACTGTTTTTT. Its translation: CASSPGANEKLFF.

The V gene is TRBV19, the J gene TRBJ1-6, with 8 bases identical to TRBD1. The V and J ends lost 4 bases and 6 bases, in that order; junction bases with no gene match: 5. CDR1 is LNHDA, CDR2 SQIVND, per germline (reference sequence). The CDR3 length is 15 residues. CDR3 protein: CASSTPGQVNSPLHF. The CDR3 bases are TGTGCCAGTAGTACCCCGGGACAGGTTAATTCACCCCTCCACTTT.

The V and J genes are TRBV5-4 and TRBJ1-1, with D hard to call. The CDR3 consists of 16 residues. The V end was cut by 0 bases, the J end by 0 bases, with 12 bases between. CDR1 and CDR2 from the germline V gene are SGHNT and YYREEE (reference sequence). DNA of the CDR3: TGTGCCAGCAGCTTGGCCGGATCAGGTCTGAACACTGAAGCTTTCTTT. Its translation: CASSLAGSGLNTEAFF.

This rearrangement joins TRBV7-2 to TRBJ1-4, with 7 bases that match TRBD1. V lost 3 bases to trimming and J lost 3 bases; unmatched junction nucleotides: 1. The CDR3 spans 14 residues. CDR1 is SGHTA, CDR2 FQGNSA, per germline. The CDR3 loop is CASSFGTANEKLFF. CDR3 coding DNA: TGTGCCAGCAGCTTCGGGACAGCTAATGAAAAACTGTTTTTT.

This clone was seen only once. This chain links TRBV9 with TRBJ2-4; tentative D call: TRBD1 (5 bases). The germline V gene encodes CDR1 SGDLS and CDR2 YYNGEE. Trimming left V 0 bases short and J 0 bases short, with 13 bases between. The CDR3 covers 17 residues. Here the CDR3 reads CASSVGAGQLAKNIQYF. The CDR3 DNA is TGTGCCAGCAGCGTAGGGGCAGGACAACTAGCCAAAAACATTCAGTACTTC. The full variable domain, in which reference TRBV9 and TRBJ2-4 provide the parts outside the CDR3, is DSGVTQTPKHLITATGQRVTLRCSPRSGDLSVYWYQQSLDQGLQFLIQYYNGEERAKGNILERFSAQQFPDLHSELNLSSLELGDSALYFCASSVGAGQLAKNIQYFGAGTRLSVL.

The rearrangement joins TRBV5-8 to TRBJ1-6; no firm D call. The CDR3 length is 12 residues. The ends were cut back, 3 bases at V and 4 bases at J, with 2 bases in the middle. CDR1 is SGHTS, CDR2 YDEGEE, per germline. CDR3 DNA sequence: TGTGCCAGCAGCTCATATAATTCACCCCTCCACTTT. Translating gives CASSSYNSPLHF.

The chain has TRBV5-6 and TRBJ1-6; D gene unclear. With 1 base removed from V and 1 base from J, the gap between germline ends came to 6 bases. Per germline, CDR1 SGHDT and CDR2 YYEEEE. The CDR3 loop spans 15 amino acids. The CDR3: CASSLYFSYNSPLHF. The CDR3 DNA reads TGTGCCAGCAGCTTGTACTTTTCCTATAATTCACCCCTCCACTTT.

The chain is built from TRBV7-3 and TRBJ1-4; D gene unclear. This CDR3 has 16 residues. The germline V gene encodes CDR1 SGHTA and CDR2 FQGTGA. The V end was cut by 1 base, the J end by 7 bases, with 16 bases between. CDR3: CASSLNPPVSGEKLFF. CDR3 nucleotides: TGTGCCAGCAGCTTAAACCCCCCGGTGAGCGGTGAAAAACTGTTTTTT.

This chain connects TRBV4-1 to TRBJ1-2; the match to TRBD1 covers 9 bases. The CDR3 spans 15 residues. V shed 8 bases and J 6 bases; nucleotides not matched to a gene: 13. From germline, CDR1 is MGHRA and CDR2 YSYEKL. CDR3 coding DNA: TGCGCCAGCTCTTTGTGGACAGGGGTAGGGGATGGCTACACCTTC. It codes for CASSLWTGVGDGYTF.